This T cell receptor (beta chain) stems from a study of shared clonotypes between healthy human individuals. Study results and caveats: Naive CD4 clonotype sharing across several donors was 4% to 5.5%. The authors expected sequencing depth to affect clonotype sharing among donors.

Germline assignment: CDR1 LNHDA and CDR2 SQIVND (reference sequence). The V and J ends lost 3 bases and 5 bases respectively, with 13 bases between them. This CDR3 is 15 amino acids long. The assay was immunoSEQ multiplex PCR, and TCRdb's table has in-frame clones only and misses some. Among more than 2 million clones listed, around 96% were seen once. CD45RO-negative, CCR7-selected cells formed the naive CD8 fraction, which excluded terminally differentiated effector memory CD45RA+ cells. With respect to this clone: Its antigen is undetermined.

This chain uses TRBV19 with TRBJ2-2; D might be TRBD1 or TRBD2, each matching 5 bases. The source material was naive CD8+ T cells sorted from blood. The clonotype comes from a man aged 18 to 35 in good health. The CDR3 reads CASSISLEGTGELFF. The CDR3 DNA reads TGTGCCAGTAGTATCTCGCTAGAGGGGACCGGGGAGCTGTTTTTT.